This TCR beta chain was retrieved from a study of PD-1 blockade in classical Hodgkin lymphoma. In the study overall: The study gave patients nivolumab 3 mg/kg intravenously every 2 weeks. Points from the study as a whole: The origin of the repertoire differences remains undefined, with disease activity or prior therapy as possible causes.

Time point specified: cycle 4 day 1 (C4D1), after less than 7 weeks of nivolumab. Relapses following autologous stem cell transplantation were seen in all patients, with brentuximab vedotin exposure varying. Investigators isolated CD4+ T cells from thawed PBMCs through magnetic negative selection. CDR1 and CDR2 (germline): MDHEN, SYDVKM. This CDR3 region has 14 residues. Trimming pared 7 bases from V and 0 bases from J, leaving 13 bases between. Assay: immunoSEQ multiplex PCR; the TCRdb copy retains only in-frame clones and omits some. Among about 22,000 clones, approximately 67% were seen once, and the ten largest hold around 1.2%. In the case of this clone: Its specificity is unknown.

V gene TRBV28 combines with J gene TRBJ2-7, with D perhaps matching TRBD1 (6 bases). Sequences were derived from CD4+ T cells from blood, sampled before the fourth cycle of nivolumab. This TCR came from a human donor with classical Hodgkin lymphoma. CDR3 nucleotide sequence: TGTGCCAGCAAGGCAGGGGATTCCTCCTACGAGCAGTACTTC. This encodes CASKAGDSSYEQYF.